This T cell receptor (beta chain) derives from a study of cytomegalovirus exposure and HLA in healthy donors. The overall study: Earlier results showed 117 million unique TCR beta sequences derived from about 179 million T cells. The study, taken as a whole, reports: Excluded were some V segments that proved indistinguishable, including TRBV6-2 and TRBV6-3. Trimming of TCR beta V- and J-genes showed a link, identified in a later analysis, to a missense DCLRE1C variant. A list of 164 TCR beta chains associated with cytomegalovirus was given.

In the PCR, 60 Vbeta and 13 Jbeta primers were used. TCRdb keeps only in-frame clones here, not all; method: immunoSEQ multiplex PCR. Of about 200,000 clones listed, about 70% are singletons. This CDR3 is built from 14 residues. Germline V gene data show CDR1 as SGHVS and CDR2 as FNYEAQ. V was cut by 6 bases and J by 6 bases, with 15 bases left in between. To note about this clone: Its antigen remains unknown.

The sequence was collected from a man aged 35-49 years in good health and CMV-seropositive. The specimen was PBMCs. The V and J genes are TRBV7-6 and TRBJ1-5; D gene uncertain. The CDR3 DNA is TGTGCCAGCAGGGCGGGAACTTGGATTCAGCCCCAGCATTTT. Translating it yields CASRAGTWIQPQHF. The variable domain in full, completed from reference TRBV7-6 and TRBJ1-5, reads GAGVSQSPRYKVTKRGQDVALRCDPISGHVSLYWYRQALGQGPEFLTYFNYEAQQDKSGLPNDRFSAERPEGSISTLTIQRTEQRDSAMYRCASRAGTWIQPQHFGDGTRLSIL.